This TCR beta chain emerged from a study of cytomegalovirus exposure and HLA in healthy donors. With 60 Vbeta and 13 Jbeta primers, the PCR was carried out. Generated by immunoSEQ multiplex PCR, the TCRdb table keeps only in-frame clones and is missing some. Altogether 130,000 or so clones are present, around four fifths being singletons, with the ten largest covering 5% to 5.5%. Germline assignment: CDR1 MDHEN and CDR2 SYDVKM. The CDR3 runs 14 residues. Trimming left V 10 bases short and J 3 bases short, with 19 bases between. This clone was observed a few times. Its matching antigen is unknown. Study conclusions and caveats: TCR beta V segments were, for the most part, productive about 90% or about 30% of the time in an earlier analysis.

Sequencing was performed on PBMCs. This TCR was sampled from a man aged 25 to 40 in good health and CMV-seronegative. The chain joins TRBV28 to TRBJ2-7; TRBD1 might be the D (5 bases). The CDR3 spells CATTPTRTLYEQYF. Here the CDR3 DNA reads TGTGCCACCACCCCAACCAGGACACTCTACGAGCAGTACTTC.